The 7 T cell receptor beta chains below all came from one sample that was sequenced in a study of T cell repertoires in cytomegalovirus infection. TCRdb recomputed calls from the reads with MiXCR, one row per CDR3 protein. This table holds hundreds of thousands of distinct CDR3 sequences, 22% found once. Sample: CD8+ T cells from PBMCs. The origin of the receptors is a human donor in good health (CMV status not recorded). Some clones in this sample may be carry-over from other donors' samples.

This clonotype was seen repeatedly, ten times or more. In DNA form, the CDR3 reads TGTGCCAGCAGCTTAGCTCAAACCGGGACAGGGGTGCATGAGCAGTTCTTC. It translates to CASSLAQTGTGVHEQFF. This sequence joins TRBV7-9 and TRBJ2-1; TRBD1 matches at 10 bases. The V gene end was trimmed by 0 bases and the J gene end by 8 bases; junction bases not matched to a gene: 10. The length of the CDR3 is 17 residues. Germline assignment: CDR1 SEHNR and CDR2 FQNEAQ (reference sequence).

In this sample, this clonotype turned up a few times. J is TRBJ2-4 and V is TRBV2; 9 positions match TRBD1. Germline V gives CDR1 SNHLY, CDR2 FYNNEI. The CDR3 consists of 16 residues. Germline trimming cut 7 bases from V and 0 bases from J; bases unmatched to any gene: 7. This CDR3 reads CASIQGQGLAKNIQYF. DNA for the CDR3: TGTGCCAGCATCCAGGGACAGGGTCTAGCCAAAAACATTCAGTACTTC.

Of note for this clonotype: One junction end does not reproduce the germline sequence, and a read error may be involved. The chain joins TRBV7-8 to TRBJ2-1, with 8 nucleotides matching TRBD2. Gene TRBJ2-7 matches the end of the DNA better, so the J call may be wrong. The CDR3 is made up of 13 amino acids. The germline gives CDR1 SGHVS, CDR2 FQNEAQ. The CDR3 loop is CGSSSGGAIEQYF. The CDR3 bases are TGTGGCAGCAGCTCCGGGGGGGCCATTGAGCAGTACTTC.

This clonotype came up many times. J is TRBJ1-1 and V is TRBV7-2, with TRBD1 matching 11 bases. The CDR3 runs 17 residues. Germline-derived CDR1 and CDR2 are SGHTA and FQGNSA. The trim removed 1 base at V and 7 bases at J, leaving 11 bases unmatched. CDR3 in amino acids: CASSLGTGGLAMVEAFF. Here the CDR3 DNA reads TGTGCCAGCAGCTTAGGGACAGGGGGCCTGGCGATGGTTGAAGCTTTCTTT.

The V call is TRBV4-1, the J call TRBJ2-7; 10 bases match TRBD2. CDR3 length: 19 amino acids. CDR1 is MGHRA and CDR2 is YSYEKL in the germline V gene. J gave up 3 bases and V 1 base, and 15 bases lay outside the gene matches. CDR3 nucleotide sequence: TGCGCCAGCAGCCAAGTTGTTGCTGATAGCGGGGGGCCCTTCTACGAGCAGTACTTC. Amino acid sequence: CASSQVVADSGGPFYEQYF.

The chain uses TRBV15 and TRBJ2-1; D ambiguous. The CDR3 spans 16 residues. Germline CDR1 LNHNV, CDR2 YYDKDF (reference sequence). V was trimmed by 5 bases and J by 3 bases, leaving 17 bases between them. CDR3 residues: CATSGVRSFIYNEQFF. The CDR3 coding sequence is TGTGCCACCAGCGGAGTTAGGTCCTTCATCTACAATGAGCAGTTCTTC.

The chain uses TRBV28 and TRBJ2-7; the D is unclear. The CDR3 has 13 amino acids. Trimming left V 6 bases short and J 5 bases short, with 14 bases between. Germline-derived CDR1 and CDR2 are MDHEN and SYDVKM. This CDR3 is CASSETTPNEQYF. In nucleotides, the CDR3 is TGTGCCAGCAGCGAGACGACCCCGAACGAGCAGTACTTC. Variable domain in full (rest from reference TRBV28 and TRBJ2-7): DVKVTQSSRYLVKRTGEKVFLECVQDMDHENMFWYRQDPGLGLRLIYFSYDVKMKEKGDIPEGYSVSREKKERFSLILESASTNQTSMYLCASSETTPNEQYFGPGTRLTVT.